A selection of T cell receptor beta chains follows, all from one sample in a study of T cell responses to AZD1222 COVID-19 vaccine. Clones were sequenced by immunoSEQ multiplex PCR, and TCRdb holds only the in-frame ones, with some missing. Of 65,000 to 95,000 clones listed, over 75% were seen once; the top ten hold more than 9%. The specimen was peripheral blood, collected 28 days after the second AZD1222 dose. The origin of the receptors is an adult who received the AZD1222 COVID-19 vaccine. The CDR3 runs from the conserved cysteine through the conserved F or W. The D gene is left open where the match is weak. Clone size is stated in some rows and not others, as once, few, many or a class when expanded.

clone_size	j_call	v_call	d_call	cdr3_nt	cdr3_aa
NA	TRBJ2-1	TRBV10-1	NA	TGCGCCAGCAGGGCGACAGTCACGGGAGAGGAGTTCTTC	CASRATVTGEEFF
NA	TRBJ1-5	TRBV6-6	TRBD1	TGTGCCAGCAGTCGGACAGGGGGAGGGGATAGCAATCAGCCCCAGCATTTT	CASSRTGGGDSNQPQHF
NA	TRBJ1-1	TRBV28	NA	TGTGCCAGCAGTCAGCGTCTTACAGGGATCACTGAAGCTTTCTTT	CASSQRLTGITEAFF
NA	TRBJ2-3	TRBV7-2	TRBD2	TGTGCCAGCAGCTTCCTTACTACGGGGGGAACAGATACGCAGTATTTT	CASSFLTTGGTDTQYF
few	TRBJ1-4	TRBV9	NA	TGTGCCAGCAGCCAGACGGCGATGACTAATGAAAAACTGTTTTTT	CASSQTAMTNEKLFF
NA	TRBJ1-5	TRBV28	TRBD1	TGTGCCAGCAGTCCCTCACTCAAAACAGGGGTCCGTGTGGGGGTATATAGCAATCAGCCCCAGCATTTT	CASSPSLKTGVRVGVYSNQPQHF
NA	TRBJ2-7	TRBV18	TRBD1	TGTGCCAGCTCACAGAAGACAGGGGTGTACGAGCAGTACTTC	CASSQKTGVYEQYF
NA	TRBJ2-3	TRBV5-5	NA	TGTGCCAGCAGCTTCCTGCCGAGGACAGATACGCAGTATTTT	CASSFLPRTDTQYF
NA	TRBJ2-3	TRBV7-9	NA	TGTGCCAGCAGCGCCGGGACCACCGAGTCGCAGTATTTT	CASSAGTTESQYF
NA	TRBJ1-1	TRBV7-9	TRBD1	TGTGCCAGCAGGTTCATTACGGACAGGGGGCGAACTGAAGCTTTCTTT	CASRFITDRGRTEAFF
NA	TRBJ2-3	TRBV28	NA	TGTGCCAGCAGTTTAGTGGGGTATGCAGATACGCAGTATTTT	CASSLVGYADTQYF
NA	TRBJ1-4	TRBV6-5	TRBD1	TGTGCCAGCTTCCGGGACAGGGGTAATGAAAAACTGTTTTTT	CASFRDRGNEKLFF
NA	TRBJ2-6	TRBV2	NA	TGTGCCAGCAGGGAGTTTTCTGGGGCCAACGTCCTGACTTTC	CASREFSGANVLTF
NA	TRBJ2-5	TRBV19	TRBD1	TGTGCCAGTAGTCCTCCAGGGGGTCTACAAGAGACCCAGTACTTC	CASSPPGGLQETQYF
NA	TRBJ2-7	TRBV6-5	NA	TGTGCCAGCACCAAGGCAGTTCCAGGATACGAGCAGTACTTC	CASTKAVPGYEQYF
NA	TRBJ2-7	TRBV4-2	TRBD2	TGTGCCAGCAGCCACCTTAGCGGGGGCAACGAGCAGTACTTC	CASSHLSGGNEQYF
NA	TRBJ2-5	TRBV9	NA	TGTGCCAGCAGCGTAGGACCGGGAGAGACCCAGTACTTC	CASSVGPGETQYF
NA	TRBJ2-7	TRBV2	TRBD1	TGTGCCAGCAGTGAAGCGGGACAGGGCGATAGATACGAGCAGTACTTC	CASSEAGQGDRYEQYF
NA	TRBJ2-5	TRBV7-9	NA	TGTGCCAGCAGCTTCCCCGGGTTGGAGACCCAGTACTTC	CASSFPGLETQYF
NA	TRBJ1-1	TRBV7-2	NA	TGTGCCAGCAGCCTCAACCTAGGGGAAGCTTTCTTT	CASSLNLGEAFF
NA	TRBJ2-5	TRBV5-1	NA	TGCGCCAGCAGCTTGGTTGGACTCAACCAAGAGACCCAGTACTTC	CASSLVGLNQETQYF
NA	TRBJ1-2	TRBV24-1	NA	TGTGCCACCAGTGATTGGGGGGCTGGCTACACCTTC	CATSDWGAGYTF
once	TRBJ2-1	TRBV6-1	TRBD1	TGTGCCAGCAGTGAACACTGGGGCCAGGGGGATTTCTACAATGAGCAGTTCTTC	CASSEHWGQGDFYNEQFF
NA	TRBJ2-1	TRBV28	TRBD1	TGTGCCAGCAGTCCTCCGGGACAGGGACCCTCCTACAATGAGCAGTTCTTC	CASSPPGQGPSYNEQFF
NA	TRBJ2-3	TRBV28	NA	TGTGCCAGCAGCCCTCGGGGCGGGCCCACCGGAATCGATACGCAGTATTTT	CASSPRGGPTGIDTQYF
NA	TRBJ1-5	TRBV28	TRBD1	TGTGCCAGCAGTACGGGACAGGGGGGGGATCAGCCCCAGCATTTT	CASSTGQGGDQPQHF
few	TRBJ1-3	TRBV6-1	NA	TGTGCCAGCAGTGAAGCGGGTATGACGGCTGGAAACACCATATATTTT	CASSEAGMTAGNTIYF
NA	TRBJ1-5	TRBV19	NA	TGTGCCAGGTCGGACAGCGATCAGCCCCAGCATTTT	CARSDSDQPQHF
few	TRBJ1-5	TRBV28	TRBD1	TGTGCCAGCAGCCGGACAGGGGTCGGCAATCAGCCCCAGCATTTT	CASSRTGVGNQPQHF
NA	TRBJ2-7	TRBV6-6	NA	TGTGCCAGCAGTTCTGTACAGGGGGGGTCCTACGAGCAGTACTTC	CASSSVQGGSYEQYF
once	TRBJ2-5	TRBV5-1	NA	TGCGCCAGCAGCCAAAACGCAGGAGGACAAGAGACCCAGTACTTC	CASSQNAGGQETQYF
few	TRBJ2-3	TRBV4-1	NA	TGCGCCAGCAGCCAGATAGTGACAGACACAGATACGCAGTATTTT	CASSQIVTDTDTQYF
NA	TRBJ1-1	TRBV29-1	TRBD1	TGCAGCGTTGAGCCAATGGACAGGGAAGCTTTCTTT	CSVEPMDREAFF
few	TRBJ1-3	TRBV4-1	TRBD1	TGCGCCAGCAGCCACTGGACAGGAAGCTCTGGAAACACCATATATTTT	CASSHWTGSSGNTIYF
NA	TRBJ2-7	TRBV7-2	TRBD2	TGTGCCAGCAGCTCAACCTTCCTGGCGGGGGGATATCAACCCTACGAGCAGTACTTC	CASSSTFLAGGYQPYEQYF
once	TRBJ2-2	TRBV10-3	NA	TGTGCCATCAGTGTACGGGACACCGGGGAGCTGTTTTTT	CAISVRDTGELFF
NA	TRBJ2-2	TRBV5-1	NA	TGCGCCAGCAGCTTGACTGTGGCCGGCACCGGGGAGCTGTTTTTT	CASSLTVAGTGELFF